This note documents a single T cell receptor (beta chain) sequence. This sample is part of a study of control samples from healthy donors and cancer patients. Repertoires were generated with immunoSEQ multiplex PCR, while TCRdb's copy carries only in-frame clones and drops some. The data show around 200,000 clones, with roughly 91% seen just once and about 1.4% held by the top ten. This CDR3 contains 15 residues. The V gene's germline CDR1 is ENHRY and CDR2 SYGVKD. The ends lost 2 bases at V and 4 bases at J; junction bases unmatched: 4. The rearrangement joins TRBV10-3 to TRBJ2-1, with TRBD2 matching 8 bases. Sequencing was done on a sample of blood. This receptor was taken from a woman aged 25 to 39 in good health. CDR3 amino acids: CAISETSGDYNEQFF. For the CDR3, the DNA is TGTGCCATCAGTGAGACTAGCGGAGATTACAATGAGCAGTTCTTC.